This is a list of T cell receptor beta chains from one sample in a study of cytomegalovirus exposure and HLA in healthy donors. TCRdb's copy holds only in-frame clones and misses some; the assay was immunoSEQ multiplex PCR. The sample shows approximately 130,000 clones, about 61% of them seen only once. Input material: PBMCs. Receptor source: a woman in her thirties or forties in good health and CMV-seronegative. Each CDR3 is given with its conserved first and last residue. Each record gives: V gene, J gene, CDR3 protein.

TRBV27,TRBJ1-2,CASSFRAGEGYTF
TRBV29-1,TRBJ2-7,CSVGGTGATYEQYF
TRBV5-1,TRBJ2-7,CASSQSPSGSYEQYF
TRBV10-2,TRBJ1-5,CASRQGDQPQHF
TRBV6-5,TRBJ1-5,CASRALPNQPQHF
TRBV7-9,TRBJ2-7,CASSLRGGGDYEQYF
TRBV28,TRBJ1-1,CASSLEIQFTGGQTEAFF
TRBV7-2,TRBJ2-7,CASSLAGRGQVTHEQYF
TRBV7-2,TRBJ1-5,CASSFAKAGQPQHF
TRBV7-9,TRBJ1-1,CASSPEDSTEAFF
TRBV28,TRBJ2-7,CASKDSIGSYEQYF
TRBV10-2,TRBJ2-7,CASGGTSGYEQYF
TRBV7-7,TRBJ1-4,CASSLRVNEKLFF
TRBV4-2,TRBJ2-7,CASSQSPQFTYEQYF
TRBV6-1,TRBJ2-5,CASGTSGMRQETQYF
TRBV5-1,TRBJ1-2,CASRTEPTVFGYTF
TRBV28,TRBJ1-1,CASSFRGGHTEAFF
TRBV7-9,TRBJ1-4,CASSLLTGGLEKLFF
TRBV7-3,TRBJ2-3,CASSLLAPDTQYF
TRBV11-2,TRBJ1-2,CASSSARQGRDGYTF
TRBV18,TRBJ2-5,CASSPPKTGGQETQYF
TRBV6-1,TRBJ2-7,CASDRGTYEQYF
TRBV2,TRBJ1-4,CASLRDRGSEKLFF
TRBV10-3,TRBJ1-5,CAISELGQRYSNQPQHF
TRBV7-9,TRBJ1-1,CASSPERGRRNTEAFF
TRBV28,TRBJ1-5,CASTRTGGGYQPQHF
TRBV9,TRBJ1-6,CASSVGQGLNSPLHF
TRBV5-1,TRBJ2-7,CASSLGRGGLDEQYF
TRBV5-6,TRBJ2-5,CASSLPQETQYF
TRBV28,TRBJ2-3,CASSSTGTSADTQYF
TRBV7-6,TRBJ1-2,CASSPYQQGDYGYTF
TRBV2,TRBJ2-1,CASSEQGSYNEQFF
TRBV4-2,TRBJ1-5,CASSPIGGTGGPRPQHF
TRBV5-6,TRBJ2-1,CASSLYNEQFF
TRBV5-1,TRBJ2-5,CASSPQPGTGEETQYF
TRBV11-3,TRBJ2-3,CASIAGTSIDTQYF
TRBV14,TRBJ1-6,CASSQLRSSPLHF
TRBV19,TRBJ2-7,CASSPLPGAYEQYF
TRBV7-2,TRBJ1-5,CASSLALGTGNQPQHF
TRBV7-2,TRBJ1-1,CASSLKIDRGLTEAFF
TRBV7-6,NA,CASSPRTGKHPYEQYF
TRBV7-9,TRBJ1-1,CASSLVGNTEAFF